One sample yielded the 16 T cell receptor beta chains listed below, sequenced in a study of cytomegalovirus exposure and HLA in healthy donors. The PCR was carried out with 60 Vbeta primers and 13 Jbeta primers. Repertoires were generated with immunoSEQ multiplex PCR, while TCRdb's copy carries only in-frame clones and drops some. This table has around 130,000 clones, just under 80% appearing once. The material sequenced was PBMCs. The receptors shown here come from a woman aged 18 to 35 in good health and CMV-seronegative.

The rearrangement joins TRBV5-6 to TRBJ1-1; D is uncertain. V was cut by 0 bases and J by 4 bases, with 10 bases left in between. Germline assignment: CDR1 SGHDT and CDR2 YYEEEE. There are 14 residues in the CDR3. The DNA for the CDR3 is TGTGCCAGCAGCTTGGACCTAGTTCGCACTGAAGCTTTCTTT. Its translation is CASSLDLVRTEAFF.

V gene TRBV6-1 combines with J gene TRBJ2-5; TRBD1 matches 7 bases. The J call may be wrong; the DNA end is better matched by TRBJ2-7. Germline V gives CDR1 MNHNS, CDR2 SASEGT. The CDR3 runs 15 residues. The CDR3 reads CASRERGRESYEQYF. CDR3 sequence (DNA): TGTGCCAGCAGGGAAAGGGGGCGAGAGTCCTACGAGCAGTACTTC.

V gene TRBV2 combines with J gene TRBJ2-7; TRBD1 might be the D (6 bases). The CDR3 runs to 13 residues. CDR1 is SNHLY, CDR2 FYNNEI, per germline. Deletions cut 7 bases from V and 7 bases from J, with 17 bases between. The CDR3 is CASTWTASGEQYF. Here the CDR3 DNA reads TGTGCCAGCACTTGGACAGCAAGTGGTGAGCAGTACTTC. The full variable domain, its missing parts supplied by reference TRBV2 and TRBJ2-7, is EPEVTQTPSHQVTQMGQEVILRCVPISNHLYFYWYRQILGQKVEFLVSFYNNEISEKSEIFDDQFSVERPDGSNFTLKIRSTKLEDSAMYFCASTWTASGEQYFGPGTRLTVT.

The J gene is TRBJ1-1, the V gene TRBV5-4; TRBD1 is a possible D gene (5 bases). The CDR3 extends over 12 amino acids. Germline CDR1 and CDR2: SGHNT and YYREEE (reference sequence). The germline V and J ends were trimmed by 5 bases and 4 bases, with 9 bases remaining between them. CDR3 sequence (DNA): TGTGCCAGCAGTGGGGGGGGCACTGAAGCTTTCTTT. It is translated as CASSGGGTEAFF.

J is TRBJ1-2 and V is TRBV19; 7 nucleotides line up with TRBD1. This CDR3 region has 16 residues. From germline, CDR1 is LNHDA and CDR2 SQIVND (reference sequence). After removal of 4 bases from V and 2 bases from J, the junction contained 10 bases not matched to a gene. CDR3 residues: CASSTSTGIFNYGYTF. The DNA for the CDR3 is TGTGCCAGTAGTACTTCGACAGGGATTTTCAACTATGGCTACACCTTC.

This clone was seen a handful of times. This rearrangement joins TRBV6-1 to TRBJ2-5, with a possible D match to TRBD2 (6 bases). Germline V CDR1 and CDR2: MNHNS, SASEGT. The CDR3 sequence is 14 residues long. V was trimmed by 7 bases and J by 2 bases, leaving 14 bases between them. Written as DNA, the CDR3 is TGTGCCAGCACGTTTGGCGGGGCACAAGAGACCCAGTACTTC. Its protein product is CASTFGGAQETQYF.

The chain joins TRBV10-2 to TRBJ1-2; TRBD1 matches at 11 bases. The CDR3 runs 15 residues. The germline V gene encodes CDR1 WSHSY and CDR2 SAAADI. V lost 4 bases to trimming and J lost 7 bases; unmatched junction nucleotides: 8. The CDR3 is CASSVRDRGGGGYTF. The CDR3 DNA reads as TGCGCCAGCAGTGTCCGGGACAGGGGGGGAGGTGGCTACACCTTC.

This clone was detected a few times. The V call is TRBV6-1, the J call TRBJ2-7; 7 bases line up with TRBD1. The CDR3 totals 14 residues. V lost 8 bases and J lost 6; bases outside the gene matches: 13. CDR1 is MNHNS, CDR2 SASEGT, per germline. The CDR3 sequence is CASLTQGQMTEQYF. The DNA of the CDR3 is TGTGCCAGCTTGACCCAGGGACAGATGACCGAGCAGTACTTC.

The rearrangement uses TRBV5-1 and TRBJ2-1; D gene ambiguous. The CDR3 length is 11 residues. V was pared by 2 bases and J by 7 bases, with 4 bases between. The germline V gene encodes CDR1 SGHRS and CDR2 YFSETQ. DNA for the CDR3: TGCGCCAGCAGCTTACTTAATGAGCAGTTCTTC. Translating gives CASSLLNEQFF.

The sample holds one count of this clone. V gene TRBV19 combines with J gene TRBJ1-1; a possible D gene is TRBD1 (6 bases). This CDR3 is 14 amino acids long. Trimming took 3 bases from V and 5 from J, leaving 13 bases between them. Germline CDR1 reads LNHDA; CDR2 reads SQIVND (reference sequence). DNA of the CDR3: TGTGCCAGTAGTATCGGAACAGGGCAGACTGAAGCTTTCTTT. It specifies CASSIGTGQTEAFF. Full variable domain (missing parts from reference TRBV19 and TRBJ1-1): DGGITQSPKYLFRKEGQNVTLSCEQNLNHDAMYWYRQDPGQGLRLIYYSQIVNDFQKGDIAEGYSVSREKKESFPLTVTSAQKNPTAFYLCASSIGTGQTEAFFGQGTRLTVV.

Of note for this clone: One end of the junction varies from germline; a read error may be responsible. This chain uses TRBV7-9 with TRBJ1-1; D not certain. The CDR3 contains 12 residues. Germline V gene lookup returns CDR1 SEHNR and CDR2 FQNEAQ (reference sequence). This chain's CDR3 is CSSSPDYTEAFF. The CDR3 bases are TGTTCCAGCAGCCCAGACTACACTGAAGCTTTCTTT.

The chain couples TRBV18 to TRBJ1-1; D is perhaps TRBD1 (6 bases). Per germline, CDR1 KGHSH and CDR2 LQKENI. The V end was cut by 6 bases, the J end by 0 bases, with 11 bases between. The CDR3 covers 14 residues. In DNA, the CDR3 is TGTGCCAGCTCTTCCAGGGGAGTGAACACTGAAGCTTTCTTT. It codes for CASSSRGVNTEAFF.

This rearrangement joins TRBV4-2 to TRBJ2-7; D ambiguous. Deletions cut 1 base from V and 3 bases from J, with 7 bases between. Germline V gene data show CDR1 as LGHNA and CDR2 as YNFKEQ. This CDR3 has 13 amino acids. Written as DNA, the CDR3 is TGTGCCAGCAGCCAAGGTAGTAGCTACGAGCAGTACTTC. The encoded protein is CASSQGSSYEQYF.

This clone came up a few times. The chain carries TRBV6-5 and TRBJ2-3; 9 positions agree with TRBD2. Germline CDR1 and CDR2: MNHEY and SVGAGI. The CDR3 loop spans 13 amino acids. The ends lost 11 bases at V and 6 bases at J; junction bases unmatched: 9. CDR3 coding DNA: TGTGCCGCCCGTGGGACTAGCTCGGATACGCAGTATTTT. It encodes CAARGTSSDTQYF.

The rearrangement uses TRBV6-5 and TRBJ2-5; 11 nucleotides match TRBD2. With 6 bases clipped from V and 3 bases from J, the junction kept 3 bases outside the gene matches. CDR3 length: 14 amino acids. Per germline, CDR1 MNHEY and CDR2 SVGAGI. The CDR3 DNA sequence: TGTGCCAGCAGGAGACTAGCGGGGAAAGAGACCCAGTACTTC. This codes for CASRRLAGKETQYF.

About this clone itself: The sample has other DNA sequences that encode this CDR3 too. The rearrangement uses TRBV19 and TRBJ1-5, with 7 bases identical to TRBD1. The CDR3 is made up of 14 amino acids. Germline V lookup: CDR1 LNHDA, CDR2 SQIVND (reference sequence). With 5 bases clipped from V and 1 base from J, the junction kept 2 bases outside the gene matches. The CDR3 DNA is TGTGCCAGTAGTGCAGGGGGGAGCAATCAGCCCCAGCATTTT. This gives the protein CASSAGGSNQPQHF.